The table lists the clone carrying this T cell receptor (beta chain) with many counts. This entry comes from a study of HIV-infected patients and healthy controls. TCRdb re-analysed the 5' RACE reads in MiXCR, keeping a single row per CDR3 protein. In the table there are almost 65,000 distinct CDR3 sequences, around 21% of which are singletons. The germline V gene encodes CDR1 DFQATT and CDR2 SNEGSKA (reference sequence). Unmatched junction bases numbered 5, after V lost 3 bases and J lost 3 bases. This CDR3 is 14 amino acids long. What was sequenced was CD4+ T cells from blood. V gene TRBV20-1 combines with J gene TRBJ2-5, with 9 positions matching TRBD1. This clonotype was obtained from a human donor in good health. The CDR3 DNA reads TGCAGTGCTAGGGCCGGGACAGGGAAAGAGACCCAGTACTTC. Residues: CSARAGTGKETQYF.